The 8 T cell receptor beta chains listed next were all sequenced from one sample in a study of control samples from healthy donors and cancer patients. Produced via immunoSEQ multiplex PCR; TCRdb's table is partial and in-frame only. The repertoire holds about 170,000 clones, just over 90% seen once, with 4.1% in the top ten. Sequenced: blood. The receptors shown here come from a woman aged 60-70 years in good health.

The V and J genes are TRBV28 and TRBJ2-7; D may be TRBD1 (5 bases). Germline CDR1 MDHEN, CDR2 SYDVKM. The ends were cut back, 8 bases at V and 7 bases at J, with 24 bases in the middle. The CDR3 contains 15 residues. CDR3 coding DNA: TGTGCCAGCGTGCCCCTGGGGCCGCGCGTTTCGGAGCAGTACTTC. Protein product: CASVPLGPRVSEQYF.

The chain joins TRBV7-8 to TRBJ1-3; D is ambiguous. The V gene lost 2 bases and the J gene lost 1 base, with 6 bases spanning the gap. The CDR3 has 14 residues. The germline V gene has CDR1 SGHVS and CDR2 FQNEAQ. In nucleotides, the CDR3 is TGTGCCAGCAGCTTAACCTCATCTGGAAACACCATATATTTT. Residues: CASSLTSSGNTIYF.

The genes are TRBV21-1 and TRBJ1-3; the DNA was not used to check the table's D call, TRBD1. TRBV21-1 represents a pseudogene. The CDR3 extends over 15 amino acids. The CDR3 bases are TGTGCCAGCAGCTCAATCGGACAGGGGATATCCACCATATATTTT. Amino acid sequence: CASSSIGQGISTIYF.

The chain is built from TRBV5-1 and TRBJ1-2; tentatively, D is TRBD1 (6 bases). Per germline, CDR1 SGHRS and CDR2 YFSETQ. The CDR3 consists of 12 residues. Trimming cost V 8 bases and J 4 bases, with 12 bases left between them. The DNA of the CDR3 is TGCGCCAGTCGAAGGGGGTCCTATGGCTACACCTTC. It codes for CASRRGSYGYTF.

V usage is TRBV4-3 and J usage is TRBJ1-1; D ambiguous. This CDR3 is 14 amino acids long. Germline V gene data show CDR1 as LGHNA and CDR2 as YSLEER. With 0 bases removed from V and 4 bases from J, the gap between germline ends came to 9 bases. CDR3: CASSQDLAGTEAFF. CDR3 bases: TGCGCCAGCAGCCAAGATTTAGCGGGCACTGAAGCTTTCTTT.

The rearrangement uses TRBV30 and TRBJ1-5; D is possibly TRBD1 (5 bases). This CDR3 has 16 amino acids. Per germline, CDR1 GTSNPN and CDR2 SVGIG (reference sequence). The V end was cut by 0 bases, the J end by 6 bases, with 18 bases between. For the CDR3, the DNA is TGTGCCTGGAGTGTACGTACTCGGGGCGACGGTCAGCCCCAGCATTTT. Amino acids: CAWSVRTRGDGQPQHF. The full variable domain, with the rest looked up from reference TRBV30 and TRBJ1-5, is SQTIHQWPATLVQPVGSPLSLECTVEGTSNPNLYWYRQAAGRGLQLLFYSVGIGQISSEVPQNLSASRPQDRQFILSSKKLLLSDSGFYLCAWSVRTRGDGQPQHFGDGTRLSIL.

The genes are TRBV19 and TRBJ1-1; D is possibly TRBD1 (5 bases). CDR3 length: 13 amino acids. V was shortened by 3 bases and J by 5 bases, with 10 bases between the two germline ends. CDR1 is LNHDA and CDR2 is SQIVND in the germline V gene (reference sequence). CDR3 amino acids: CASSIQGGTEAFF. The DNA of the CDR3 is TGTGCCAGTAGTATTCAGGGTGGGACTGAAGCTTTCTTT. Complete variable domain (other parts from reference TRBV19 and TRBJ1-1): DGGITQSPKYLFRKEGQNVTLSCEQNLNHDAMYWYRQDPGQGLRLIYYSQIVNDFQKGDIAEGYSVSREKKESFPLTVTSAQKNPTAFYLCASSIQGGTEAFFGQGTRLTVV.

This CDR3 is CAWSSGNYGYTF. The CDR3 region has the DNA TGTGCCTGGAGTTCGGGCAACTATGGCTACACCTTC. The chain couples TRBV30 to TRBJ1-2, with D unclear. Germline loops: CDR1 GTSNPN, CDR2 SVGIG (reference sequence). Between the trimmed V and J ends, which lost 2 bases and 2 bases, there was a span of 6 bases. The CDR3 runs 12 residues. The full variable domain, with the rest looked up from reference TRBV30 and TRBJ1-2, is SQTIHQWPATLVQPVGSPLSLECTVEGTSNPNLYWYRQAAGRGLQLLFYSVGIGQISSEVPQNLSASRPQDRQFILSSKKLLLSDSGFYLCAWSSGNYGYTFGSGTRLTVV.